Listed here are 14 T cell receptor beta chains from one sample, sequenced in a study of blood T cell repertoires in COVID-19. Generated by immunoSEQ multiplex PCR, the TCRdb table keeps only in-frame clones and is missing some. The top ten clones hold about 1.7% of a sample with a few hundred thousand clones, roughly 82% of them seen once. The sample was peripheral blood. All receptors come from a woman aged 45-65 years with acute or convalescent COVID-19.

J is TRBJ1-2 and V is TRBV10-3, with D maybe TRBD1 (6 bases). The CDR3 contains 13 residues. V lost 6 bases, J lost 3 bases, and 11 bases lay in between. From germline, CDR1 is ENHRY and CDR2 SYGVKD. The CDR3: CAISVDSYYGYTF. The CDR3 coding sequence is TGTGCCATCAGCGTGGACAGCTACTATGGCTACACCTTC.

The chain employs TRBV28 and TRBJ2-7, with a tentative D call TRBD2 (6 bases). The V and J ends lost 6 bases and 1 base respectively, with 13 bases between them. CDR3 length: 14 amino acids. Per germline, CDR1 MDHEN and CDR2 SYDVKM. CDR3 bases: TGTGCCAGCAGAAACGTGGGACTTTCCTACGAGCAGTACTTC. Translating gives CASRNVGLSYEQYF. Supplemented by reference TRBV28 and TRBJ2-7, the full variable domain reads DVKVTQSSRYLVKRTGEKVFLECVQDMDHENMFWYRQDPGLGLRLIYFSYDVKMKEKGDIPEGYSVSREKKERFSLILESASTNQTSMYLCASRNVGLSYEQYFGPGTRLTVT.

This chain uses TRBV27 with TRBJ2-7, with TRBD2 matching over 16 bases. Germline CDR1 MNHEY, CDR2 SMNVEV (reference sequence). The CDR3 is made up of 19 amino acids. Trimming cost V 5 bases and J 5 bases; bases outside gene matches: 15. CDR3 sequence: CASSILFPGLAGGRNEQYF. For the CDR3, the DNA is TGTGCCAGCAGTATCCTCTTCCCGGGACTAGCGGGAGGGAGGAACGAGCAGTACTTC.

The rearrangement uses TRBV4-3 and TRBJ1-1; 7 bases are shared with TRBD1. CDR1 is LGHNA, CDR2 YSLEER, per germline. Trimming removed 4 bases from V and 0 bases from J; junction bases left unmatched: 8. The CDR3 runs 16 residues. This chain's CDR3 is CASSPNPTGLNTEAFF. In DNA, the CDR3 is TGCGCCAGCAGCCCCAACCCGACAGGGCTGAACACTGAAGCTTTCTTT.

This chain's CDR3 is CASSLVYGWSDNSPLHF. CDR3 nucleotides: TGCGCCAGCAGCTTGGTATACGGTTGGTCGGATAATTCACCCCTCCACTTT. V gene TRBV5-1 combines with J gene TRBJ1-6; D gene unclear. Germline values: CDR1 SGHRS, CDR2 YFSETQ. Trimming took 0 bases from V and 5 from J, leaving 15 bases between them. The CDR3 contains 17 residues.

The J gene is TRBJ2-2, the V gene TRBV29-1; D is possibly TRBD1 (6 bases). The CDR3 totals 14 residues. In germline, CDR1 is SQVTM, CDR2 ANQGSEA. Trimming cost V 5 bases and J 6 bases, with 16 bases left between them. The CDR3 region is CSVLRGPLSGELFF. For the CDR3, the DNA is TGCAGCGTTCTCAGGGGTCCACTTTCCGGGGAGCTGTTTTTT.

V and J are TRBV19 and TRBJ1-2; 8 bases are shared with TRBD1. CDR1 is LNHDA and CDR2 is SQIVND in the germline V gene (reference sequence). J gave up 3 bases and V 6 bases, and 6 bases lay outside the gene matches. The CDR3 runs 14 residues. CDR3 nucleotide sequence: TGTGCCAGTAGGGCAGGGGGCTGGTACTATGGCTACACCTTC. The encoded protein is CASRAGGWYYGYTF.

This sequence joins TRBV7-9 and TRBJ2-5, with TRBD1 matching over 8 bases. The trim removed 11 bases at V and 5 bases at J, leaving 7 bases unmatched. Germline V gives CDR1 SEHNR, CDR2 FQNEAQ (reference sequence). This CDR3 is built from 12 residues. The CDR3 is CAARGPRETQYF. DNA of the CDR3: TGTGCCGCCAGGGGGCCTCGTGAGACCCAGTACTTC.

The rearrangement uses TRBV28 and TRBJ1-2; 7 nucleotides align to TRBD1. There are 15 residues in the CDR3. The V gene end was trimmed by 4 bases and the J gene end by 8 bases; junction bases not matched to a gene: 13. Germline loops: CDR1 MDHEN, CDR2 SYDVKM. DNA of the CDR3: TGTGCCAGCAGTTCCCCGACAGGGCCCCGCCACGGCTACACCTTC. As protein: CASSSPTGPRHGYTF.

The J gene is TRBJ1-1, the V gene TRBV10-3, with D perhaps TRBD1 (5 bases). The CDR3 runs 13 residues. V lost 4 bases to trimming and J lost 8 bases, with 14 bases between them. The germline CDR1 and CDR2 sequences are ENHRY and SYGVKD. The CDR3 spells CAISVGGEEEAFF. CDR3 nucleotide sequence: TGTGCCATCAGTGTGGGGGGGGAGGAGGAAGCTTTCTTT.

The gene calls are TRBV28 and TRBJ2-5; 9 positions agree with TRBD2. CDR1 and CDR2 from the germline V gene are MDHEN and SYDVKM. This CDR3 is 13 amino acids long. The ends lost 3 bases at V and 5 bases at J; junction bases unmatched: 1. Written as DNA, the CDR3 is TGTGCCAGCAGTTTGCGGGAGGGCGAGACCCAGTACTTC. It translates to CASSLREGETQYF.

The rearrangement joins TRBV27 to TRBJ1-1; the D gene is possibly TRBD1 (6 bases). V gave up 1 base and J gave up 0 bases, with 12 bases separating them. There are 16 residues in the CDR3. The germline V gene encodes CDR1 MNHEY and CDR2 SMNVEV (reference sequence). CDR3 region: CASSLWAQGLNTEAFF. CDR3 bases: TGTGCCAGCAGTTTATGGGCACAGGGATTGAACACTGAAGCTTTCTTT.

This clone has a handful of counts. The V gene is TRBV7-9, the J gene TRBJ1-1; no clear D. The V and J ends lost 5 bases and 6 bases respectively, with 13 bases between them. Germline CDR1 reads SEHNR; CDR2 reads FQNEAQ (reference sequence). CDR3 length: 13 amino acids. The DNA of the CDR3 is TGTGCCAGCAGCCACGGTGACGAGGCTGAAGCTTTCTTT. It specifies CASSHGDEAEAFF.

This sequence joins TRBV7-2 and TRBJ2-2; TRBD1 matches at 11 bases. The V segment lost 4 bases and the J segment 5 bases; nucleotides outside the gene matches: 3. This CDR3 is 15 amino acids long. Germline V gene sequence: CDR1 SGHTA, CDR2 FQGNSA. CDR3 amino acids: CASSSGTGGTGELFF. CDR3 DNA sequence: TGTGCCAGCAGCTCAGGGACAGGGGGAACCGGGGAGCTGTTTTTT.